This TCR beta chain was identified during a study of cytomegalovirus exposure and HLA in healthy donors. Remarks on this clone: Its matching antigen is unknown.

Study-wide findings and caveats: In a later analysis, HLA-C alleles had the fewest associated TCRs, DRB1 alleles the most. Common viral pathogens seemed, in a later analysis, to connect with several of the most significant clusters. TCR beta V- and J-gene trimming was later associated with a missense DCLRE1C variant. It was reported that TCR beta sequences correctly inferred the HLA-A and HLA-B alleles for most subjects.

Primers: 60 Vbeta forward and 13 Jbeta reverse. The table came from immunoSEQ multiplex PCR; TCRdb's copy has only in-frame clones and leaves some out. Among under 130,000 clones listed, less than 75% were seen once. Germline V gives CDR1 SNHLY, CDR2 FYNNEI. The ends were cut back, 0 bases at V and 1 base at J, with 12 bases in the middle. This CDR3 has 16 residues. The clonotype comes from a man in his forties or fifties in good health and CMV-seropositive. The J gene is TRBJ1-1, the V gene TRBV2, with D tentatively TRBD1 (5 bases). The specimen was PBMCs. Here the CDR3 DNA reads TGTGCCAGCAGTGAAGCGGTGGGGACTTGGAACACTGAAGCTTTCTTT. Its translation is CASSEAVGTWNTEAFF. The full variable domain, completed using reference TRBV2 and TRBJ1-1, is EPEVTQTPSHQVTQMGQEVILRCVPISNHLYFYWYRQILGQKVEFLVSFYNNEISEKSEIFDDQFSVERPDGSNFTLKIRSTKLEDSAMYFCASSEAVGTWNTEAFFGQGTRLTVV.